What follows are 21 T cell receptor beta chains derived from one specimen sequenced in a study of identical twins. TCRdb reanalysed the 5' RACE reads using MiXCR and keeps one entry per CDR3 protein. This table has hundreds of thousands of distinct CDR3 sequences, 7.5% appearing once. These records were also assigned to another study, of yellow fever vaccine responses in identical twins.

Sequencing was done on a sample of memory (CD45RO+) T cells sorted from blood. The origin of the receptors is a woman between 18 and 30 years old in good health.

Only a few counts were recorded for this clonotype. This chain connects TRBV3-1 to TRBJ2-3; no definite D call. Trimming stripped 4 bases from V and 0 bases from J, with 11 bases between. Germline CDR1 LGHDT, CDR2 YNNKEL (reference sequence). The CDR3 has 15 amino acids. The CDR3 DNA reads TGTGCCAGCAGCCCAAAAGCCCCTAGCACAGATACGCAGTATTTT. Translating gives CASSPKAPSTDTQYF.

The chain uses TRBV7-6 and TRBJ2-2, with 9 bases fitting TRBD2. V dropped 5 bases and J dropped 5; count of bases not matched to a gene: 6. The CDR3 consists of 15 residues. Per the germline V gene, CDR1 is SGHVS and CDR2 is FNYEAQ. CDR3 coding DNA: TGTGCCAGCAGCATTAGCGGGAGTGATACCGGGGAGCTGTTTTTT. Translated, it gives CASSISGSDTGELFF.

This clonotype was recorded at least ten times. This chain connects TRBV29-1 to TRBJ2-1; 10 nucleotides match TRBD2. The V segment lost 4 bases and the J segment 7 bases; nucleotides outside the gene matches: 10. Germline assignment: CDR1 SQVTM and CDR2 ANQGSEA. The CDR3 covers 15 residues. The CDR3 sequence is CSVGASGRGLNEQFF. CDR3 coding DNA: TGCAGCGTTGGGGCTAGCGGGAGAGGCCTAAATGAGCAGTTCTTC.

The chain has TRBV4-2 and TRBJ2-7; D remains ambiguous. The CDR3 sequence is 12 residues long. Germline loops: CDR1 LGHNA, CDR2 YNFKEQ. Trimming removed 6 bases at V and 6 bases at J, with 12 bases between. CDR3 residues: CASSPTTSEQYF. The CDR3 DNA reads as TGTGCCAGCAGTCCAACGACCTCCGAGCAGTACTTC.

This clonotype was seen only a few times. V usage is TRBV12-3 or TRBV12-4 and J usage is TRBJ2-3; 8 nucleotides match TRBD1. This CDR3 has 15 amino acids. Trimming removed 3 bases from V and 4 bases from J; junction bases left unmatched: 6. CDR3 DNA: TGTGCCAGCAGTTTTTGGAGACAGGGGTCAGATACGCAGTATTTT. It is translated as CASSFWRQGSDTQYF.

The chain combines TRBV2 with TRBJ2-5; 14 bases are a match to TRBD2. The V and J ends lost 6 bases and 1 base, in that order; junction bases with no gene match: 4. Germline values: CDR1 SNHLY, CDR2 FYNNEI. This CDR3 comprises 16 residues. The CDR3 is CASSRLAGGPQETQYF. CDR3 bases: TGTGCCAGCAGCAGACTAGCGGGGGGGCCCCAAGAGACCCAGTACTTC.

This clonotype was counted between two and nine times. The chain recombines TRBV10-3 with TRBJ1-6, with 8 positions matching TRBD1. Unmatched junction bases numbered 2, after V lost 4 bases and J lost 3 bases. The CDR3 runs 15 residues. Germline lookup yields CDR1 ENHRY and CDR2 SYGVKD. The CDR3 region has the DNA TGTGCCATCAGTGCCGGGACAGGCTATAATTCACCCCTCCACTTT. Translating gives CAISAGTGYNSPLHF.

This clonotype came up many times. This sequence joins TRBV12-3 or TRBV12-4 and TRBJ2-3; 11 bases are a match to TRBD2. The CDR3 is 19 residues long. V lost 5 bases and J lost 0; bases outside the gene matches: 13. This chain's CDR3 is CASSPHGTSGLFSTDTQYF. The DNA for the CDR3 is TGTGCCAGCAGTCCCCACGGGACTAGCGGTCTTTTTAGCACAGATACGCAGTATTTT.

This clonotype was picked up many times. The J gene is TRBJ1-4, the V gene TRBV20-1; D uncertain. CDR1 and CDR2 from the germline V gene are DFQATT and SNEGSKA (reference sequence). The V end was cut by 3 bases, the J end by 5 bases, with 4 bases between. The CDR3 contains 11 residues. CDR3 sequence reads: CSARENEKLFF. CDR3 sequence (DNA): TGCAGTGCTAGGGAAAATGAAAAACTGTTTTTT.

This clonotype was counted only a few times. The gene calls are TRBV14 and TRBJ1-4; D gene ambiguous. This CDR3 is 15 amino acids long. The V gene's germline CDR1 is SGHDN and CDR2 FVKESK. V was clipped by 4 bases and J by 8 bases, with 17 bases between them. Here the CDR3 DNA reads TGTGCCAGCAGCCTTGTGACGTCCTCGGGGGAAAAACTGTTTTTT. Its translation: CASSLVTSSGEKLFF.

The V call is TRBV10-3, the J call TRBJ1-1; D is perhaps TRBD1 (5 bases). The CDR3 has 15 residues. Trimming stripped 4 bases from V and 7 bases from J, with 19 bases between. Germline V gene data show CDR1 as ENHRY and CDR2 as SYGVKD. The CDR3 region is CAISGPPPGGIEAFF. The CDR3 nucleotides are TGTGCCATCAGTGGGCCCCCCCCGGGGGGGATTGAAGCTTTCTTT.

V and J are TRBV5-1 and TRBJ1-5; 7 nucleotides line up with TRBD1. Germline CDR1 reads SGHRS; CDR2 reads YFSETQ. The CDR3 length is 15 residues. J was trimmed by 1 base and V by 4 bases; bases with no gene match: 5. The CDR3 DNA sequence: TGCGCCAGCAGCCGGACAGGAGTAAGCAATCAGCCCCAGCATTTT. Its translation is CASSRTGVSNQPQHF. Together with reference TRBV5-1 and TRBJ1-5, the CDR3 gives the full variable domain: KAGVTQTPRYLIKTRGQQVTLSCSPISGHRSVSWYQQTPGQGLQFLFEYFSETQRNKGNFPGRFSGRQFSNSRSEMNVSTLELGDSALYLCASSRTGVSNQPQHFGDGTRLSIL.

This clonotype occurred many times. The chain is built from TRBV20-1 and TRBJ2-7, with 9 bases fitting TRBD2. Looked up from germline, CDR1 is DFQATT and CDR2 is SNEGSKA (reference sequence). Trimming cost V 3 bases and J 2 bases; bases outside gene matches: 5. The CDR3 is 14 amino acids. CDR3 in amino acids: CSASASGRTYEQYF. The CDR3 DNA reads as TGCAGTGCTAGTGCGAGCGGGAGGACCTACGAGCAGTACTTC.

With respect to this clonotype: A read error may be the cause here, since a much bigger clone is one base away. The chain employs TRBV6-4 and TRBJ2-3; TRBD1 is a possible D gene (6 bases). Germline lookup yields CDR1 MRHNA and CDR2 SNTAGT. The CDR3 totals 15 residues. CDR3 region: CASSEGGQSTDMQYF. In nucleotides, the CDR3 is TGTGCCAGCAGTGAAGGCGGACAGAGCACAGATATGCAGTATTTT.

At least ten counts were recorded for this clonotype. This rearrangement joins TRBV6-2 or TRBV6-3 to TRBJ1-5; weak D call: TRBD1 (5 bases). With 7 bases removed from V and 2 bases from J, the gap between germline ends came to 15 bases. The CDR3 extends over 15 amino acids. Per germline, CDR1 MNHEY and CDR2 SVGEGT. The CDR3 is CASTNAGLGNQPQHF. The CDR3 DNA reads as TGTGCCAGCACCAACGCGGGACTTGGCAATCAGCCCCAGCATTTT.

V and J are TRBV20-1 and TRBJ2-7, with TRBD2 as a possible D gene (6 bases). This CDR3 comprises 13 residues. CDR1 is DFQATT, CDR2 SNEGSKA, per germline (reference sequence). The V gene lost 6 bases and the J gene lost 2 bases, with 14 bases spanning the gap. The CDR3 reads CSARRDSAYEQYF. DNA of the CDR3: TGCAGTGCGAGAAGGGACTCTGCCTACGAGCAGTACTTC.

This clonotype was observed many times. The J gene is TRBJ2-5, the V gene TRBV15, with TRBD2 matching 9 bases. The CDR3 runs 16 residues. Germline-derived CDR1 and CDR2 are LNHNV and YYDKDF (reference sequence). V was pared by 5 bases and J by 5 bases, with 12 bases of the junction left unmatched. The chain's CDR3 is CATSGSYSGGQETQYF. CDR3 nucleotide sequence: TGTGCCACCAGCGGATCCTATAGCGGGGGTCAGGAGACCCAGTACTTC. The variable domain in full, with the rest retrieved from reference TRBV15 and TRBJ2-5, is DAMVIQNPRYQVTQFGKPVTLSCSQTLNHNVMYWYQQKSSQAPKLLFHYYDKDFNNEADTPDNFQSRRPNTSFCFLDIRSPGLGDTAMYLCATSGSYSGGQETQYFGPGTRLLVL.

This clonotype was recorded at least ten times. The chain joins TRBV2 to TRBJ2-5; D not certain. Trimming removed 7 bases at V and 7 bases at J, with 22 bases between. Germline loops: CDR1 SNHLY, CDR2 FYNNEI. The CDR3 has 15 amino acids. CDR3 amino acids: CASKNERQVEVTQYF. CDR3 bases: TGTGCCAGCAAGAATGAACGTCAGGTAGAGGTGACCCAGTACTTC.

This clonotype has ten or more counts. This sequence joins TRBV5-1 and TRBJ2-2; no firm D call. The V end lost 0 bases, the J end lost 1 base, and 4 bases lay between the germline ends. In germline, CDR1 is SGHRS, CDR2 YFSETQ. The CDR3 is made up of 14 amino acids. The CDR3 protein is CASSLDENTGELFF. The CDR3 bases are TGCGCCAGCAGCTTGGATGAGAACACCGGGGAGCTGTTTTTT.

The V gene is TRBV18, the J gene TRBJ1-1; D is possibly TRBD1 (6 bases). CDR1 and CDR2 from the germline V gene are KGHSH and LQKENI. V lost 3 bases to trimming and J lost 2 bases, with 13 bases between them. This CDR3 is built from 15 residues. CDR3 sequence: CASSPSQGINTEAFF. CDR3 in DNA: TGTGCCAGCTCACCTAGCCAGGGGATCAACACTGAAGCTTTCTTT.

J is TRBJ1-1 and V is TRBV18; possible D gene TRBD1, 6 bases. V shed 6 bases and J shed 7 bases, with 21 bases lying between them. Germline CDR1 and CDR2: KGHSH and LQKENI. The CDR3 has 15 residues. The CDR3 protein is CASSPTSDRTYEAFF. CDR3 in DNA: TGTGCCAGCTCCCCAACAAGCGACAGGACCTATGAAGCTTTCTTT. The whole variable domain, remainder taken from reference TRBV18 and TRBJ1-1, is NAGVMQNPRHLVRRRGQEARLRCSPMKGHSHVYWYRQLPEEGLKFMVYLQKENIIDESGMPKERFSAEFPKEGPSILRIQQVVRGDSAAYFCASSPTSDRTYEAFFGQGTRLTVV.